One sample yielded the 23 T cell receptor beta chains listed below, sequenced in a study of blood T cell repertoires in COVID-19. Repertoires were generated with immunoSEQ multiplex PCR, while TCRdb's copy carries only in-frame clones and drops some. The data hold roughly 220,000 clones, with around 83% observed a single time. Sequencing used PBMCs or T cells enriched from blood (not recorded which). The receptors originated from a woman aged 40 to 50 with acute COVID-19.

This clone was seen a handful of times. The chain carries TRBV27 and TRBJ2-1; the match to TRBD2 covers 8 bases. The CDR3 totals 16 residues. In germline, CDR1 is MNHEY, CDR2 SMNVEV (reference sequence). V was clipped by 4 bases and J by 5 bases; unmatched bases: 10. CDR3 DNA sequence: TGTGCCAGCAGTTACAAGCGGGAGAATCGGGACAATGAGCAGTTCTTC. It codes for CASSYKRENRDNEQFF.

The gene calls are TRBV9 and TRBJ2-3, with TRBD2 identical over 9 bases. The V gene's germline CDR1 is SGDLS and CDR2 YYNGEE. The ends lost 2 bases at V and 1 base at J; junction bases unmatched: 5. The CDR3 runs 16 residues. In DNA form, the CDR3 reads TGTGCCAGCAGCGTTGGGTGGACTAGCGGCACAGATACGCAGTATTTT. Residues: CASSVGWTSGTDTQYF. Looking up the rest from reference TRBV9 and TRBJ2-3 gives the full variable domain: DSGVTQTPKHLITATGQRVTLRCSPRSGDLSVYWYQQSLDQGLQFLIQYYNGEERAKGNILERFSAQQFPDLHSELNLSSLELGDSALYFCASSVGWTSGTDTQYFGPGTRLTVL.

The chain uses TRBV7-9 and TRBJ2-3, with a possible D match to TRBD2 (6 bases). V was clipped by 3 bases and J by 2 bases, with 12 bases between them. This CDR3 region has 15 residues. CDR1 is SEHNR and CDR2 is FQNEAQ in the germline V gene (reference sequence). CDR3 coding DNA: TGTGCCAGCAGCTTTGCGGGGCTTAACACAGATACGCAGTATTTT. The encoded protein is CASSFAGLNTDTQYF.

In this sample, this clone turned up many times. The chain uses TRBV5-1 and TRBJ1-1; 7 bases line up with TRBD1. The trim removed 3 bases at V and 1 base at J, leaving 0 bases unmatched. Germline loops: CDR1 SGHRS, CDR2 YFSETQ. The CDR3 is made up of 13 amino acids. CDR3: CASSWDRNTEAFF. As DNA, the CDR3 is TGCGCCAGCAGCTGGGACAGGAACACTGAAGCTTTCTTT.

The CDR3 DNA follows: TGTGCCAGCAGCTTGAGATCCGGATCAGGCAACTATGGCTACACCTTC. Translated, it gives CASSLRSGSGNYGYTF. The chain recombines TRBV5-4 with TRBJ1-2; no clear D. This CDR3 spans 16 amino acids. The ends were cut back, 1 base at V and 2 bases at J, with 15 bases in the middle. Germline V CDR1 and CDR2: SGHNT, YYREEE (reference sequence).

The chain uses TRBV7-2 and TRBJ1-6; 8 bases align to TRBD1. Looked up from germline, CDR1 is SGHTA and CDR2 is FQGNSA. V was pared by 0 bases and J by 0 bases, with 4 bases of the junction left unmatched. The CDR3 totals 18 residues. CDR3 nucleotide sequence: TGTGCCAGCAGCTTAGCGGGACAGGCAAGCTCCTATAATTCACCCCTCCACTTT. As protein: CASSLAGQASSYNSPLHF.

The rearrangement uses TRBV19 and TRBJ2-3; D might be TRBD1 (6 bases). The CDR3 length is 16 residues. With 3 bases removed from V and 2 bases from J, the gap between germline ends came to 15 bases. Germline loops: CDR1 LNHDA, CDR2 SQIVND (reference sequence). The CDR3 reads CASSIMGASSTDTQYF. The CDR3 DNA follows: TGTGCCAGTAGTATCATGGGGGCCTCGTCCACAGATACGCAGTATTTT. The variable domain in full, completed from reference TRBV19 and TRBJ2-3, reads DGGITQSPKYLFRKEGQNVTLSCEQNLNHDAMYWYRQDPGQGLRLIYYSQIVNDFQKGDIAEGYSVSREKKESFPLTVTSAQKNPTAFYLCASSIMGASSTDTQYFGPGTRLTVL.

For this clone: The same CDR3 also results from other DNA sequences found in this sample. The chain recombines TRBV19 with TRBJ2-2; D gene ambiguous. CDR1 is LNHDA, CDR2 SQIVND, per germline (reference sequence). Trimming left V 1 base short and J 5 bases short, with 14 bases between. This CDR3 has 16 residues. The CDR3 region is CASSIGLGLITGELFF. The CDR3 DNA sequence: TGTGCCAGTAGTATAGGTTTGGGCCTGATTACCGGGGAGCTGTTTTTT.

Worth noting for this clone: Other nucleotide sequences in the sample specify the same CDR3. The chain employs TRBV30 and TRBJ2-7; 7 bases line up with TRBD1. Trimming cost V 3 bases and J 1 base; bases outside gene matches: 0. CDR1 is GTSNPN and CDR2 is SVGIG in the germline V gene (reference sequence). CDR3 length equals 12 residues. CDR3 bases: TGTGCCTGGAGGACAGGGTCCTACGAGCAGTACTTC. Its protein is CAWRTGSYEQYF.

The genes are TRBV7-7 and TRBJ2-2; 8 bases line up with TRBD2. Per germline, CDR1 SSHAT and CDR2 FNYEAQ (reference sequence). The length of the CDR3 is 15 residues. The J segment lost 3 bases and the V segment lost 5 bases, leaving 5 bases of the junction unmatched. The CDR3 sequence is CASSPGGPHTGELFF. The CDR3 bases are TGTGCCAGCAGCCCGGGGGGGCCCCACACCGGGGAGCTGTTTTTT.

The chain uses TRBV7-9 and TRBJ2-7; 8 nucleotides match TRBD1. Germline-derived CDR1 and CDR2 are SEHNR and FQNEAQ (reference sequence). There are 13 residues in the CDR3. DNA for the CDR3: TGTGCCAGCAGCTCCTCGACAGGGGTAACCGTCATGGTC. Translation: CASSSSTGVTVMV.

This chain links TRBV4-1 with TRBJ1-3; perhaps TRBD1 as D (6 bases). Per germline, CDR1 MGHRA and CDR2 YSYEKL. This CDR3 is 15 amino acids long. Trimming took off 1 base at V and 4 bases at J, with 11 bases between the two ends. The CDR3 nucleotides are TGCGCCAGCAGCCAAGGGGTCAGGGGCGGAAACACCATATATTTT. Residues: CASSQGVRGGNTIYF.

The rearrangement joins TRBV19 to TRBJ2-7; TRBD1 matches 8 bases. This CDR3 region has 14 residues. V gave up 4 bases and J gave up 3 bases; unmatched junction bases: 5. CDR1 is LNHDA and CDR2 is SQIVND in the germline V gene (reference sequence). CDR3 amino acids: CASSTGQGGYEQYF. The CDR3 coding sequence is TGTGCCAGTAGTACAGGACAGGGTGGCTACGAGCAGTACTTC.

This clone was observed a handful of times. The gene calls are TRBV7-9 and TRBJ2-2; TRBD1 aligns across 9 bases. CDR3 size: 16 residues. Unmatched junction bases numbered 8, after V lost 4 bases and J lost 5 bases. Germline CDR1 SEHNR, CDR2 FQNEAQ (reference sequence). The CDR3 DNA reads as TGTGCCAGCAGCTCCACAGGGGGCGTTAGTACCGGGGAGCTGTTTTTT. Protein product: CASSSTGGVSTGELFF.

The chain employs TRBV5-6 and TRBJ1-2, with D perhaps matching TRBD1 (5 bases). Trimming cost V 4 bases and J 14 bases, with 18 bases left between them. The CDR3 runs 12 residues. The germline V gene has CDR1 SGHDT and CDR2 YYEEEE. This CDR3 is CASSTFGAGRTF. The CDR3 nucleotides are TGTGCCAGCAGCACCTTTGGGGCAGGCCGGACCTTC.

The rearrangement links TRBV27 to TRBJ1-6; D uncertain. Germline V gene data show CDR1 as MNHEY and CDR2 as SMNVEV (reference sequence). V was clipped by 0 bases and J by 6 bases, with 9 bases between them. The CDR3 covers 15 residues. For the CDR3, the DNA is TGTGCCAGCAGTTTATCAGGCGGTTTTAATTCACCCCTCCACTTT. It is translated as CASSLSGGFNSPLHF.

This clone was seen only once. The V gene is TRBV29-1, the J gene TRBJ2-5; no clear D gene. Trimming removed 5 bases at V and 2 bases at J, with 6 bases between. This CDR3 region has 11 residues. CDR1 is SQVTM and CDR2 is ANQGSEA in the germline V gene. DNA of the CDR3: TGCAGCGTTCGTTTACAAGAGACCCAGTACTTC. Protein product: CSVRLQETQYF.

The chain uses TRBV5-1 and TRBJ1-3; D is ambiguous. There are 16 residues in the CDR3. With 4 bases removed from V and 1 base from J, the gap between germline ends came to 15 bases. The V gene's germline CDR1 is SGHRS and CDR2 YFSETQ. DNA of the CDR3: TGCGCCAGCAGCGCCCCGACGGAGACGTCTGGAAACACCATATATTTT. This sequence encodes CASSAPTETSGNTIYF.

CDR3 sequence reads: CASSLGPGQEAFF. CDR3 DNA sequence: TGTGCCAGCAGCTTGGGGCCGGGACAAGAAGCTTTCTTT. The rearrangement links TRBV5-4 to TRBJ1-1, with D possibly matching TRBD1 (6 bases). Per germline, CDR1 SGHNT and CDR2 YYREEE (reference sequence). The CDR3 is made up of 13 amino acids. The V end lost 0 bases, the J end lost 8 bases, and 11 bases lay between the germline ends.

The chain carries TRBV7-8 and TRBJ2-5, with 11 bases identical to TRBD2. Germline-derived CDR1 and CDR2 are SGHVS and FQNEAQ. This CDR3 spans 16 amino acids. V gave up 5 bases and J gave up 3 bases; unmatched junction bases: 8. The CDR3 nucleotides read TGTGCCAGCAGCCCCGGGGCTAGCGGGAGGAAAGAGACCCAGTACTTC. This translates into CASSPGASGRKETQYF.

CDR3 in DNA: TGTGCCAGCAGCGTAGTAGGGAGCTCCTACAATGAGCAGTTCTTC. It yields the protein CASSVVGSSYNEQFF. The rearrangement uses TRBV9 and TRBJ2-1; tentative D call: TRBD2 (5 bases). This CDR3 spans 15 amino acids. V lost 0 bases and J lost 0, with 7 bases in between. Germline assignment: CDR1 SGDLS and CDR2 YYNGEE. Using reference TRBV9 and TRBJ2-1 for the parts outside the CDR3, the full variable domain is DSGVTQTPKHLITATGQRVTLRCSPRSGDLSVYWYQQSLDQGLQFLIQYYNGEERAKGNILERFSAQQFPDLHSELNLSSLELGDSALYFCASSVVGSSYNEQFFGPGTRLTVL.

The V gene is TRBV5-6, the J gene TRBJ2-2; no firm D call. With 0 bases removed from V and 6 bases from J, the gap between germline ends came to 3 bases. This CDR3 has 12 residues. Germline V gene sequence: CDR1 SGHDT, CDR2 YYEEEE. The CDR3 region is CASSLASGELFF. CDR3 nucleotide sequence: TGTGCCAGCAGCTTGGCATCCGGGGAGCTGTTTTTT.

The genes are TRBV7-9 and TRBJ1-2; tentatively, D is TRBD1 (6 bases). V was clipped by 2 bases and J by 5 bases, with 18 bases between them. Germline CDR1 and CDR2: SEHNR and FQNEAQ (reference sequence). This CDR3 has 16 residues. CDR3 DNA sequence: TGTGCCAGCAGCTTACCCTCGGGCAGGGGAAAATATGGCTACACCTTC. It translates to CASSLPSGRGKYGYTF.